This T cell receptor (beta chain) was profiled in a study of human T cells and chemical hapten exposure. Study background: In the approximately 24-week study, patients were dosed weekly with diphenylcyclopropenone on the scalp throughout. After 6 days, upper back 0.01% DPC patch tests were scored.

Using its own MiXCR run on the RACE reads, TCRdb lists one record per CDR3 protein. Of 84,000 or so distinct CDR3 sequences listed, approximately 9% were seen once; the top ten hold about 2.5%. Stated time point: pre-sensitization, week 0. Specified treatment: therapeutic diphenylcyclopropenone sensitization with weekly scalp DPC. This clonotype was seen a handful of times. CDR3 length: 17 residues. V trimming: 4 bases; J trimming: 9 bases; junction bases outside the gene matches: 13. Germline V CDR1 and CDR2: SNHLY, FYNNEI. The sequences come from whole blood, collected in connection with sensitization to the hapten diphenylcyclopropenone (DPC). This chain connects TRBV2 to TRBJ2-4; 12 bases map to TRBD1. This clonotype originated in a man aged 40-49 years with alopecia areata. Some clones in this sample may be carry-over from other donors' samples. The CDR3 reads CASSANPGQGARGIQYF. CDR3 DNA sequence: TGTGCCAGCAGTGCAAATCCGGGACAGGGGGCAAGGGGCATTCAGTACTTC. Variable domain in full (rest from reference TRBV2 and TRBJ2-4): EPEVTQTPSHQVTQMGQEVILRCVPISNHLYFYWYRQILGQKVEFLVSFYNNEISEKSEIFDDQFSVERPDGSNFTLKIRSTKLEDSAMYFCASSANPGQGARGIQYFGAGTRLSVL.